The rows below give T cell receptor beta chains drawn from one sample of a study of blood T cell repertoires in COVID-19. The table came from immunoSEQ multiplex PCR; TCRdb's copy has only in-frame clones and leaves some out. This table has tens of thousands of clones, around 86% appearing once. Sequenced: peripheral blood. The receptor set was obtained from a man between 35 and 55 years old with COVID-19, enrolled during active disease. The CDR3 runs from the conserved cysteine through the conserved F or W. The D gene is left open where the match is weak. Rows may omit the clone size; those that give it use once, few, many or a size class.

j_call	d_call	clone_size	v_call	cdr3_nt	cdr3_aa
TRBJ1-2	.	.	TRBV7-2	TGTGCCAGCAGCTCCCGACAGGCCGCTTTTGGAGGCTACACCTTC	CASSSRQAAFGGYTF
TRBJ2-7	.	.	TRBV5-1	TGCGCCAGCAGCTTGCGGCAGGCCTCCTACGAGCAGTACTTC	CASSLRQASYEQYF
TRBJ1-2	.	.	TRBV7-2	TGTGCCAGCAGCTTAGATTGGTCAGGTGGAGGCTACACCTTC	CASSLDWSGGGYTF
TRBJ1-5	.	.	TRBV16	TGTGCCAGCAGCCAATCGTCCCTTAGCAATCAGCCCCAGCATTTT	CASSQSSLSNQPQHF
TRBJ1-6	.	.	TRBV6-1	TGTGCCAGCAGTGAAGCGCTAGGGAGCTCCTATAATTCACCCCTCCACTTT	CASSEALGSSYNSPLHF
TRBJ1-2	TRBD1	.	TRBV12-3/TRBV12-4	TGTGCCAGCGGGCGGGACAGGGCGCGTTCCTTC	CASGRDRARSF
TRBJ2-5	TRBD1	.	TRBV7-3	TGTGCCAGCAGCGAGACAGGGTACGAGACCCAGTACTTC	CASSETGYETQYF
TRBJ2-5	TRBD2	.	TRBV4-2	TGTGCCAGCAGCCAAGAAGACAAAGGCGGGGGGTCCGATTTTAGAGAGACCCAGTACTTC	CASSQEDKGGGSDFRETQYF
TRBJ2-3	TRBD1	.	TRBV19	TGTGCCAGTAGTTTAAGACAGGGGAAGGCAGATACGCAGTATTTT	CASSLRQGKADTQYF
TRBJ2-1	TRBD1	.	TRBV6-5	TGTGCCAGCAGTTACGGGGCAGGGGGTTGGAGTGAGCAGTTCTTC	CASSYGAGGWSEQFF
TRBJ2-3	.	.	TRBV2	TGTGCCAGCAACTACGGATTAGGGGGTCAACCAGATACGCAGTATTTT	CASNYGLGGQPDTQYF
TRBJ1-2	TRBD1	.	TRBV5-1	TGCGCCAGCAGCTCCCCCGGCTGGACAGGGATTAACTATGGCTACACCTTC	CASSSPGWTGINYGYTF
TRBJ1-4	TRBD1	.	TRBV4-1	TGCGCCAGCAGCCAAGAAGGGACAGGGCTTAAACTGTTTTTT	CASSQEGTGLKLFF
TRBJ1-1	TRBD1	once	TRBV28	TGTGCCAGCAGTTTAGAACAGGGGCTCAACACTGAAGCTTTCTTT	CASSLEQGLNTEAFF
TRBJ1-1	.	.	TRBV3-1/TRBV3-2	TGTGCCAGCAGACAACGACAGGAGAGAGAAGCTTTCTTT	CASRQRQEREAFF
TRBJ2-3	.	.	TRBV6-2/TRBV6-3	TGTGCCAGCAGTTCTTCAGATACGCAGTATTTT	CASSSSDTQYF
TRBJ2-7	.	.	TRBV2	TGTGCCAGCAGTGAAGAAGACGGCTTATACAGCGAGCAGTACTTC	CASSEEDGLYSEQYF
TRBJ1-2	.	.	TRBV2	TGTGCCAGCAGTGAACGGGATAACTATGGCTACACCTTC	CASSERDNYGYTF
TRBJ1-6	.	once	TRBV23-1	TGCGCCAGCAGTCAACGGAGTATTTATAATTCACCCCTCCACTTT	CASSQRSIYNSPLHF
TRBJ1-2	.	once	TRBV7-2	TGTGCCAGCAGCCTCGGGGGAACTAACTATGGCTACACCTTC	CASSLGGTNYGYTF
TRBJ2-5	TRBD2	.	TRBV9	TGTGCCAGCAGCGTATCCCCTAGCGGGGCACAAGAGACCCAGTACTTC	CASSVSPSGAQETQYF
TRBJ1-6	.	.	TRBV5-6	TGTGCCAGCACGGGGAGACCGAATTCACCCCTCCACTTT	CASTGRPNSPLHF
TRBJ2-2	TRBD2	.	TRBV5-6	TGTGCCAGCAGCGGGACTAGCGGGGGACTATACCGGAGGGAGCTGTTTTTT	CASSGTSGGLYRRELFF
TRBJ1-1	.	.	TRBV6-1	TGTGCCAGCAGTGAAGGAGGTGCGAACACTGAAGCTTTCTTT	CASSEGGANTEAFF
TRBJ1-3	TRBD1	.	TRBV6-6	TGTGCCAGCAGAACCTCCGGGACAGGGCTAGGGAACACCATATATTTT	CASRTSGTGLGNTIYF
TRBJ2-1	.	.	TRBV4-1	TGCGCCAGCAGCCCCGACAGTCCTTCCTACAATGAGCAGTTCTTC	CASSPDSPSYNEQFF
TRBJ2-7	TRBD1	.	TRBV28	TGTGCCAGCAGTTCTCCGGGACAGGGAGCCTACGAGCAGTACTTC	CASSSPGQGAYEQYF
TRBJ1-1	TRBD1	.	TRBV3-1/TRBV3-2	TGTGCCAGCAGCCAGGCGGGCGGACAGGGAGGTTGGGGCACTGAAGCTTTCTTT	CASSQAGGQGGWGTEAFF
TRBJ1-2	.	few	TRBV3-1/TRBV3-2	TGTGCCAGCAGCCCTGACAGCAACTATGGCTACACCTTC	CASSPDSNYGYTF
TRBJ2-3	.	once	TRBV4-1	TGCGCCAGCATCCAATCCCCCCGCGGGAGCACAGATACGCAGTATTTT	CASIQSPRGSTDTQYF
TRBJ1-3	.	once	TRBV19	TGTGCCAGTAGTACAGGGCTCGGAAACACCATATATTTT	CASSTGLGNTIYF
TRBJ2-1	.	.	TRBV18	TGTGCCAGCTCACAAACGGAGAATAATGAGCAGTTCTTC	CASSQTENNEQFF
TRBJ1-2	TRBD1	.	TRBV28	TGTGCCAGCAGTCCGGGACAGGGGCCTTGGCGCTACACCTTC	CASSPGQGPWRYTF
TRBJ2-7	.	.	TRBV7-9	TGTGCCAGCAGAGACGGGACTTCTCTGGGGGAGCAGTACTTC	CASRDGTSLGEQYF
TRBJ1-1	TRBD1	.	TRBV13	TGTGCCAGCACCAAGACAGGGGGTGGGAACACTGAAGCTTTCTTT	CASTKTGGGNTEAFF
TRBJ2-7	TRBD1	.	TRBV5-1	TGCGCCAGCAGCTTGGGCCAGGGGGCACCCAGCTCCTACGAGCAGTACTTC	CASSLGQGAPSSYEQYF
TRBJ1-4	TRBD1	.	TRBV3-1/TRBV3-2	TGTGCCAGCAGCCAAGATAATAGGGGACAGACAGAAAAACTGTTTTTT	CASSQDNRGQTEKLFF
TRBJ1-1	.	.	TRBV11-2	TGTGCCAGCAGCTTAGATTTGGAGTGGACAGAAGCTTTCTTT	CASSLDLEWTEAFF
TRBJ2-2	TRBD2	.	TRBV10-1	TGCGCCAGCAGTGACGGTAGCGGGGGGAATGTGAACACCGGGGAGCTGTTTTTT	CASSDGSGGNVNTGELFF
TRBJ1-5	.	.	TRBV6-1	TGTGCCAGCAGTGACCGACCGGGGGGTTATCAGCCCCAGCATTTT	CASSDRPGGYQPQHF
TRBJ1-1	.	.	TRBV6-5	TGTGCCAGCAGTCTGAGAGTCTCTGAAGCTTTCTTT	CASSLRVSEAFF
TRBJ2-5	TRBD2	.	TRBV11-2	TGTGCCAGCATCCCTCCAGCGGGGGGGCTTCGGGCCGGCGAAGAGACCCAGTACTTC	CASIPPAGGLRAGEETQYF
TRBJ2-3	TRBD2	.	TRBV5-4	TGTGCCAGCAGCTTGGCCGGGGCGGGGGGAGATACGCAGTATTTT	CASSLAGAGGDTQYF
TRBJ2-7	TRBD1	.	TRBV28	TGTGCCAGCTACGGGACAGGGCCCTCCTACGAGCAGTACTTC	CASYGTGPSYEQYF
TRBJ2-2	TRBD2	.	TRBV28	TGTGCCAGCAGTCTAGACGGACTAGCGGGGAAAACCGGGGAGCTGTTTTTT	CASSLDGLAGKTGELFF
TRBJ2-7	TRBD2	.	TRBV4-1	TGCGCCAGCAGCCAAGATCCCCGGGGGGGCCTATACGAGCAGTACTTC	CASSQDPRGGLYEQYF
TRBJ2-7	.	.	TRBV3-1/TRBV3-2	TGTGCCAGCAGTACAGGGAGCTACGAGCAGTACTTC	CASSTGSYEQYF
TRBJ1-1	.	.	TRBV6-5	TGTGCCACCTCTCGTGGGGAGGTCACTGAAGCTTTCTTT	CATSRGEVTEAFF
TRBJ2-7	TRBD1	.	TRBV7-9	TGTGCCAGCAGCTCGCTCGGACAGGGGCACAACTCCTACGAGCAGTACTTC	CASSSLGQGHNSYEQYF
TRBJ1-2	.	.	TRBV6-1	TGTGCCAGCAGTGAGGGGGGGGCGCGGGGCTACACCTTC	CASSEGGARGYTF
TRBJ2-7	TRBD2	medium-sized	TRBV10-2	TGCGCCAGCATCCCTCTAGCGGGGGGTGGCGAGCAGTACTTC	CASIPLAGGGEQYF
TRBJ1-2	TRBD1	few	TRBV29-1	TGCAGCGCTAGGGGACAGGGGGCGCAAGGCTACACCTTC	CSARGQGAQGYTF
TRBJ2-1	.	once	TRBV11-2	TGTGCCAGCAGCTTACGTTCCTACAATGAGCAGTTCTTC	CASSLRSYNEQFF